One TCR beta chain is described in this entry. Its cognate antigen is unknown. This specimen belongs to a study of T cell responses to AZD1222 COVID-19 vaccine. On the study more broadly: Analysis merged second doses at about 4 or about 12 weeks.

The study's findings and limits: The study sampled repertoires only after the peak T cell response. Only a handful of AZD1222 recipients, more than 5 in all, had baseline seropositivity. Close to half of spike-specific TCRs reportedly recognize unmutated variant regions.

This CDR3 contains 15 residues. Germline CDR1 and CDR2: SGHRS and YFSETQ. V lost 4 bases and J lost 4, with 15 bases in between. The data were produced by immunoSEQ multiplex PCR, yet TCRdb's version contains in-frame clones alone and is incomplete. The sample contains about 100,000 clones, around 91% of which appear only once. The chain combines TRBV5-1 with TRBJ2-1; maybe TRBD1 (6 bases). This material consisted of peripheral blood, taken on day 0 of AZD1222 vaccination. The source is an adult in good health. The CDR3 here is CASSPGQHPYNEQFF. CDR3 coding DNA: TGCGCCAGCAGCCCTGGACAGCACCCTTACAATGAGCAGTTCTTC. The complete variable domain, with remaining parts taken from reference TRBV5-1 and TRBJ2-1, reads KAGVTQTPRYLIKTRGQQVTLSCSPISGHRSVSWYQQTPGQGLQFLFEYFSETQRNKGNFPGRFSGRQFSNSRSEMNVSTLELGDSALYLCASSPGQHPYNEQFFGPGTRLTVL.